This passage covers 22 T cell receptor beta chains from one sample sequenced in a study of blood T cell repertoires in COVID-19. Only in-frame clones appear in the TCRdb table, and some are missing; sequencing was by immunoSEQ multiplex PCR. The data show 150,000 or so clones, with around 79% seen just once and about 5% held by the top ten. Sequencing input: peripheral blood. The receptors here all came from a woman between 65 and 79 years old with COVID-19, enrolled during active disease.

This chain links TRBV5-6 with TRBJ2-5; no firm D call. There are 13 residues in the CDR3. V shed 2 bases and J shed 1 base, with 6 bases lying between them. Germline CDR1 and CDR2: SGHDT and YYEEEE. The CDR3 here is CASSFIAQETQYF. CDR3 sequence (DNA): TGTGCCAGCAGCTTCATAGCCCAAGAGACCCAGTACTTC.

The chain couples TRBV27 to TRBJ1-6, with 7 bases fitting TRBD1. V dropped 5 bases and J dropped 7; count of bases not matched to a gene: 11. The CDR3 consists of 16 residues. CDR1 MNHEY and CDR2 SMNVEV come from the germline V gene (reference sequence). The CDR3 protein is CASSPHQRDRNSPLHF. In nucleotides, the CDR3 is TGTGCCAGCAGTCCTCACCAGAGGGACAGAAATTCACCCCTCCACTTT.

This chain links TRBV6-6 with TRBJ2-7, with TRBD1 matching over 10 bases. This CDR3 is built from 17 residues. Per the germline V gene, CDR1 is MNHNY and CDR2 is SVGAGI (reference sequence). The ends lost 5 bases at V and 7 bases at J; junction bases unmatched: 17. The CDR3 sequence: CASSQRGGTGEQFEQYF. CDR3 bases: TGTGCCAGCAGTCAAAGGGGGGGGACAGGGGAACAGTTTGAGCAGTACTTC.

V usage is TRBV6-2 or TRBV6-3 and J usage is TRBJ1-5; 7 bases match TRBD1. J gave up 3 bases and V 0 bases, and 5 bases lay outside the gene matches. The germline CDR1 and CDR2 sequences are MNHEY and SVGEGT. CDR3 length: 16 residues. The CDR3 reads CASSYSRQGLNQPQHF. Written as DNA, the CDR3 is TGTGCCAGCAGTTACTCCCGACAGGGTCTCAATCAGCCCCAGCATTTT.

The rearrangement links TRBV2 to TRBJ1-2; D call uncertain. CDR3 length equals 15 residues. Germline assignment: CDR1 SNHLY and CDR2 FYNNEI. V was shortened by 0 bases and J by 0 bases, with 8 bases between the two germline ends. The CDR3 loop is CASSEATGSNYGYTF. CDR3 in DNA: TGTGCCAGCAGTGAAGCTACCGGGTCTAACTATGGCTACACCTTC.

The CDR3 DNA reads TGTGCCAGCAGGGGACTGCTTTACGAGCAGTACTTC. Translating it yields CASRGLLYEQYF. The rearrangement uses TRBV28 and TRBJ2-5; perhaps TRBD2 as D (6 bases). The J call may be mistaken, given a closer DNA end match to TRBJ2-7. There are 12 residues in the CDR3. The germline V gene has CDR1 MDHEN and CDR2 SYDVKM.

The rearrangement links TRBV5-1 to TRBJ1-6; D is unresolved. Germline V CDR1 and CDR2: SGHRS, YFSETQ. Trimming removed 5 bases at V and 8 bases at J, with 11 bases between. The CDR3 contains 13 residues. The CDR3 loop is CASSYDTDSPLHF. The CDR3 DNA reads TGCGCCAGCAGTTATGACACGGATTCACCCCTCCACTTT.

The CDR3 DNA follows: TGTGCCAGCAGTGAGTTAGGGGTTGGGGCCAACGTCCTGACTTTC. Protein: CASSELGVGANVLTF. The chain joins TRBV6-1 to TRBJ2-6, with TRBD1 as a possible D gene (5 bases). CDR3 length: 15 amino acids. From germline, CDR1 is MNHNS and CDR2 SASEGT. The V end lost 3 bases, the J end lost 3 bases, and 9 bases lay between the germline ends.

The J gene is TRBJ1-2, the V gene TRBV5-1; maybe TRBD1 (6 bases). Trimming cost V 0 bases and J 6 bases, with 6 bases left between them. CDR1 SGHRS and CDR2 YFSETQ come from the germline V gene. The CDR3 runs to 12 residues. The CDR3 reads CASSLDRDGYTF. The CDR3 DNA reads as TGCGCCAGCAGCTTGGACAGGGATGGCTACACCTTC.

The rearrangement links TRBV6-7 to TRBJ1-5, with a possible D match to TRBD1 (6 bases). TRBV6-7 is classed as an ORF, of uncertain function. This CDR3 is 15 amino acids long. V was pared by 3 bases and J by 7 bases, with 16 bases between. DNA of the CDR3: TGTGCCAGCAGTTATAAGGGGGGGATATGGCAGCCCCAGCATTTT. Protein sequence: CASSYKGGIWQPQHF.

The J gene is TRBJ2-7, the V gene TRBV3-1 (or the pseudogene TRBV3-2); 8 positions match TRBD1. The CDR3 extends over 14 amino acids. Looked up from germline, CDR1 is LGHDT and CDR2 is YNNKEL (reference sequence). The V and J ends lost 5 bases and 4 bases, in that order; junction bases with no gene match: 7. CDR3 nucleotides: TGTGCCAGCAGCTCTGGGACAGGCGGGTACGAGCAGTACTTC. The encoded protein is CASSSGTGGYEQYF.

The chain joins TRBV2 to TRBJ1-2; D might be TRBD1 (6 bases). In germline, CDR1 is SNHLY, CDR2 FYNNEI. This CDR3 region has 12 residues. V was cut by 3 bases and J by 14 bases, with 16 bases left in between. As DNA, the CDR3 is TGTGCCAGCAGTGATGGGGGCACTTCGGTAACCTTC. Amino acids: CASSDGGTSVTF.

This clone has more than one count but fewer than ten. The rearrangement uses TRBV27 and TRBJ1-4, with 8 nucleotides matching TRBD1. CDR3 length: 14 residues. Per germline, CDR1 MNHEY and CDR2 SMNVEV (reference sequence). Trimming at V came to 6 bases and at J to 11 bases, leaving 11 bases not matched to a gene. CDR3 sequence (DNA): TGTGCCAGCAGCGACCGACAGGGGAGATTGAAACTGTTTTTT. It codes for CASSDRQGRLKLFF.

The J gene is TRBJ2-1, the V gene TRBV7-3; 7 bases match TRBD2. Trimming took 4 bases from V and 9 from J; bases not matched to a gene: 6. This CDR3 contains 13 residues. Germline CDR1 and CDR2: SGHTA and FQGTGA. CDR3 in amino acids: CASSYSGRGEQFF. The CDR3 DNA reads as TGTGCCAGCAGCTATTCGGGGAGGGGTGAGCAGTTCTTC.

V usage is TRBV5-5 and J usage is TRBJ1-1; D not certain. The V end was cut by 0 bases, the J end by 5 bases, with 11 bases between. This CDR3 spans 14 amino acids. From germline, CDR1 is SGHKS and CDR2 YYEKEE (reference sequence). The CDR3 spells CASSLGNSRTEAFF. As DNA, the CDR3 is TGTGCCAGCAGCTTGGGGAACAGTAGGACTGAAGCTTTCTTT.

The rearrangement joins TRBV12-3 or TRBV12-4 to TRBJ1-1, with 7 bases that match TRBD1. V trimming: 3 bases; J trimming: 8 bases; junction bases outside the gene matches: 6. The CDR3 contains 13 residues. DNA for the CDR3: TGTGCCAGCAGTTTCGGACAGGCCCCAGAAGCTTTCTTT. It encodes CASSFGQAPEAFF.

V and J are TRBV3-1 (or the pseudogene TRBV3-2) and TRBJ2-5; D is uncertain. The CDR3 loop spans 14 amino acids. Germline V lookup: CDR1 LGHDT, CDR2 YNNKEL (reference sequence). Trimming removed 1 base at V and 7 bases at J, with 13 bases between. The CDR3 spells CASSQASIAPTQYF. The CDR3 DNA is TGTGCCAGCAGCCAAGCTAGTATCGCCCCGACCCAGTACTTC.

The chain combines TRBV19 with TRBJ1-2; tentative D call: TRBD1 (5 bases). This CDR3 contains 13 residues. Germline V gene sequence: CDR1 LNHDA, CDR2 SQIVND (reference sequence). Trimming shortened V by 6 bases and J by 3 bases, and 11 bases separated the two germline ends. The CDR3 DNA follows: TGTGCCAGTAGGCCAGGGTTAGACTATGGCTACACCTTC. Translated: CASRPGLDYGYTF.

V gene TRBV7-9 combines with J gene TRBJ1-1, with 7 positions matching TRBD1. Germline V gene data show CDR1 as SEHNR and CDR2 as FQNEAQ (reference sequence). The CDR3 consists of 16 residues. V lost 1 base to trimming and J lost 2 bases; unmatched junction nucleotides: 7. In DNA, the CDR3 is TGTGCCAGCAGCTTAGGACAGGGCTTCATCAACACTGAAGCTTTCTTT. Protein sequence: CASSLGQGFINTEAFF.

This clone has just a few counts. The V and J genes are TRBV11-3 and TRBJ2-1, with 11 bases fitting TRBD2. V was pared by 5 bases and J by 6 bases, with 12 bases of the junction left unmatched. This CDR3 is 17 amino acids long. Germline V gene data show CDR1 as SGHNT and CDR2 as YENEEA. In DNA, the CDR3 is TGTGCCAGCAGCAACCCGGGACTAGCGGTCGCGGGCAATGAGCAGTTCTTC. It codes for CASSNPGLAVAGNEQFF.

This clone was recorded a few times. The chain carries TRBV2 and TRBJ2-7; D is possibly TRBD2 (6 bases). The V end was cut by 6 bases, the J end by 9 bases, with 12 bases between. Germline V gene lookup returns CDR1 SNHLY and CDR2 FYNNEI. The CDR3 runs to 11 residues. Here the CDR3 reads CASRAGLLQYF. The DNA of the CDR3 is TGTGCCAGCAGGGCGGGACTTCTGCAGTACTTC.

The chain carries TRBV9 and TRBJ2-7; tentative D call: TRBD1 (5 bases). V lost 5 bases and J lost 5, with 17 bases in between. This CDR3 has 14 amino acids. Germline V gene lookup returns CDR1 SGDLS and CDR2 YYNGEE. CDR3 protein: CASSDTDSLDEQYF. In DNA form, the CDR3 reads TGTGCCAGCAGTGACACCGACAGCTTGGACGAGCAGTACTTC.